This T cell receptor (beta chain) was identified in a study of T-cell reconstitution after alpha-beta-depleted transplantation in children. For TCRbeta, the library was prepared with unique molecular identifiers. In TCRdb, the PCR reads were re-called with MiXCR into one record per CDR3 protein. The sample includes 900,000 or so distinct CDR3 sequences, less than 20% seen only once; the top ten take under 6%. The material was PBMCs, mostly from graft donor cells, obtained 360 days after TCRalphabeta/CD19-depleted stem cell transplant. The sequence was collected from a male patient younger than 18 who had a stem cell transplant for acute lymphoblastic leukemia, so the T cells may come from the graft donor.

The CDR3 region is CSVEGDKYSYEQYF. CDR3 bases: TGCAGCGTTGAGGGGGACAAGTACTCCTACGAGCAGTACTTC. The chain carries TRBV29-1 and TRBJ2-7; TRBD1 is a possible D gene (6 bases). Germline CDR1 reads SQVTM; CDR2 reads ANQGSEA. The CDR3 length is 14 residues. V lost 3 bases to trimming and J lost 0 bases, with 12 bases between them.